This T cell receptor beta chain came from a study of technical replicates of blood from several donors. Profiling relied on immunoSEQ multiplex PCR, and the TCRdb table lists in-frame clones only, not all of them. The sample yields about 56,000 clones, more than 90% seen once. Germline values: CDR1 SEHNR, CDR2 FQNEAQ (reference sequence). The V end was cut by 5 bases, the J end by 5 bases, with 13 bases between. The CDR3 consists of 13 residues. This rearrangement joins TRBV7-9 to TRBJ2-7, with a weak D call TRBD2 (5 bases). The clonotype comes from a human donor in good health. Some clones in this sample may be carry-over from other donors' samples. Specimen: PBMCs. CDR3 in DNA: TGTGCCAGCAGCCGGGGAACCCTTAACGAGCAGTACTTC. This codes for CASSRGTLNEQYF.